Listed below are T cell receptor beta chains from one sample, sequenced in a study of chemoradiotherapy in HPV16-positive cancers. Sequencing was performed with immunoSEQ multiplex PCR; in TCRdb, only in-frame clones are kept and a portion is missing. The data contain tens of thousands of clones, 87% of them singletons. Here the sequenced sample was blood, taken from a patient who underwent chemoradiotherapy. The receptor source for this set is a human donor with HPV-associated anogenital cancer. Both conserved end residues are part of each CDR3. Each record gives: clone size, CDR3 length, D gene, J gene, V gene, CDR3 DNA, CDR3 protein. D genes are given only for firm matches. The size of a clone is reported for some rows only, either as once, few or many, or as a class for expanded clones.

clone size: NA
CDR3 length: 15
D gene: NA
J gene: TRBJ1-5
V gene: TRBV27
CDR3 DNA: TGTGCCAGCAGTTTGAACCTGCATAGCAATCAGCCCCAGCATTTT
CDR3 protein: CASSLNLHSNQPQHF

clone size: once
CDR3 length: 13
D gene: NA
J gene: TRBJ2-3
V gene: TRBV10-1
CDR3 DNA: TGCGCCAGCAGTGAGGTAGGGCTAGATACGCAGTATTTT
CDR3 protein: CASSEVGLDTQYF

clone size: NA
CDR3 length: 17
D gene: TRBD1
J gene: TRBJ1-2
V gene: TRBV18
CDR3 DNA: TGTGCCAGCTCACTGAGCAACGCGGGACAGGGGACTCAAGGCTACACCTTC
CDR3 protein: CASSLSNAGQGTQGYTF

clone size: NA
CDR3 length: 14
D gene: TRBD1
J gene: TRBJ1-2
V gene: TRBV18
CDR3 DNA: TGTGCCAGCTCACCGGGACAGGGCAACTATGGCTACACCTTC
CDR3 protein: CASSPGQGNYGYTF

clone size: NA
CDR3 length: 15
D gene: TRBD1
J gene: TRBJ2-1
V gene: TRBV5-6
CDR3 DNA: TGTGCCAGCAGCGCGTTCGGACAGGGGTACAATGAGCAGTTCTTC
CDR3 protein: CASSAFGQGYNEQFF

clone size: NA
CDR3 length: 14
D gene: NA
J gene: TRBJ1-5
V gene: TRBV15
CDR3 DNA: TGTGCCACCAGCAGAGCTAGGGGAAATCAGCCCCAGCATTTT
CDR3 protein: CATSRARGNQPQHF

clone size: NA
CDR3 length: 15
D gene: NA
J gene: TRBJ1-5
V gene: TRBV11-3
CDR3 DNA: TGTGCCAGCAGCTTAGGTGGGGTTAGCAATCAGCCCCAGCATTTT
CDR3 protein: CASSLGGVSNQPQHF

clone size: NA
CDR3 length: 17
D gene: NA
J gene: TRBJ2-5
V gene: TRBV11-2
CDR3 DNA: TGTGCCAGCAGTTTTCTCGAGGGCAGGGGTGGTTCGGAGACCCAGTACTTC
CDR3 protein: CASSFLEGRGGSETQYF

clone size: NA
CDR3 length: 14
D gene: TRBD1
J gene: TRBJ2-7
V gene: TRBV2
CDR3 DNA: TGTGCCAGCGGTCGTCCGGGACAGGCACCCGAGCAGTACTTC
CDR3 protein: CASGRPGQAPEQYF

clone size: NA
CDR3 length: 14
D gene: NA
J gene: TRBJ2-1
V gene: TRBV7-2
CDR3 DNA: TGTGCCAGCAGCGCTGCGGGACTGTACAATGAGCAGTTCTTC
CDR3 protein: CASSAAGLYNEQFF